This T cell receptor (beta chain) was captured in a study of shared clonotypes between healthy human individuals. Findings of the study overall: Sequencing depth was expected to influence donor clonotype sharing.

Trimming left V 2 bases short and J 1 base short, with 5 bases between. The CDR3 contains 13 residues. Per germline, CDR1 SGHVS and CDR2 FQNEAQ. This clone has more than one count but fewer than ten. Its specificity is not known. Using immunoSEQ multiplex PCR, the repertoire was profiled, and TCRdb retains in-frame clones only, with some absent. Of 550,000 to 850,000 clones in the sample, roughly 72% are singletons; the top ten hold 1.8%. The specimen was memory CD4+ T cells sorted from blood. Subset in this sample: CD45RA-negative fraction. This TCR came from a woman under 40 in good health. The chain employs TRBV7-8 and TRBJ1-1, with D tentatively TRBD1 (5 bases). CDR3 sequence: CASSLQGNTEAFF. The CDR3 DNA sequence: TGTGCCAGCAGCTTACAGGGGAACACTGAAGCTTTCTTT. Complete variable domain (other parts from reference TRBV7-8 and TRBJ1-1): GAGVSQSPRYKVAKRGQDVALRCDPISGHVSLFWYQQALGQGPEFLTYFQNEAQLDKSGLPSDRFFAERPEGSVSTLKIQRTQQEDSAVYLCASSLQGNTEAFFGQGTRLTVV.